A selection of T cell receptor beta chains follows, all from one sample in a study of shared clonotypes between healthy human individuals. Profiled with immunoSEQ multiplex PCR; TCRdb holds only in-frame clones, not every one. The table shows 2.5 million or so clones, with roughly 92% occurring only once. Material: naive CD4+ T cells sorted from blood. The receptors were gathered from a man in his late teens or twenties in good health. Each CDR3 is given with its conserved first and last residue. D genes are given only for firm matches.

cdr3_aa cdr3_nt v_call d_call j_call
CASSVSAGSNQPQHF TGTGCCAGCAGCGTTTCGGCAGGGAGCAATCAGCCCCAGCATTTT TRBV9 - TRBJ1-5
CASSPSQGNTEAFF TGCGCCAGCAGCCCATCACAGGGGAACACTGAAGCTTTCTTT TRBV5-1 - TRBJ1-1
CASSSASLLAGYYEQYF TGTGCCAGCAGCTCCGCGTCGTTACTAGCGGGATACTACGAGCAGTACTTC TRBV7-2 TRBD2 TRBJ2-7
CASGRARQGPLTGELFF TGCGCCAGCGGAAGAGCCCGACAGGGCCCTTTAACCGGGGAGCTGTTTTTT TRBV10-1 TRBD1 TRBJ2-2
CASSPSYTDTQYF TGTGCCAGCAGCCCCTCTTACACAGATACGCAGTATTTT TRBV5-6 - TRBJ2-3
CASSSFRDGYTF TGTGCCAGCAGTTCGTTCCGGGATGGCTACACCTTC TRBV27 - TRBJ1-2
CASSRTSAQPQHF TGTGCCAGCAGTCGCACATCGGCTCAGCCCCAGCATTTT TRBV6-5 - TRBJ1-5
CASSEAGGSYEQYF TGTGCCAGCAGTGAGGCGGGGGGCTCCTACGAGCAGTACTTC TRBV25-1 TRBD2 TRBJ2-7
CASSRGQHGYGYTF TGTGCCAGCAGTCGGGGACAGCATGGCTATGGCTACACCTTC TRBV6-5 TRBD1 TRBJ1-2
CASSQDRGGLRDQPQHF TGCGCCAGCAGCCAAGATCGCGGGGGGCTGCGTGATCAGCCCCAGCATTTT TRBV4-1 - TRBJ1-5
CASSSGQGLFYNEQFF TGTGCCAGCAGCTCGGGACAGGGTCTTTTTTACAATGAGCAGTTCTTC TRBV7-9 TRBD1 TRBJ2-1